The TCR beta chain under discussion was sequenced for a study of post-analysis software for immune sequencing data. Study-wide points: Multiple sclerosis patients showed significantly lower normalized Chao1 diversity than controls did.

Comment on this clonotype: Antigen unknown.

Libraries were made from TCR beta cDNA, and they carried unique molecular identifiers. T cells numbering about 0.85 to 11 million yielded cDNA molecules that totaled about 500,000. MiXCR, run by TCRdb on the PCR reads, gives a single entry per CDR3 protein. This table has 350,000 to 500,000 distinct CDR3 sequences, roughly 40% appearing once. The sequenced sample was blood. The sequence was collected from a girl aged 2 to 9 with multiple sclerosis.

The CDR3 sequence is CASSQFTGSTEAFF. CDR3 nucleotide sequence: TGCGCCAGCAGCCAATTTACAGGGAGCACTGAAGCTTTCTTT. The V call is TRBV4-3, the J call TRBJ1-1, with a possible D match to TRBD1 (6 bases). CDR3 length: 14 residues. CDR1 is LGHNA, CDR2 YSLEER, per germline. V gave up 2 bases and J gave up 4 bases, with 11 bases separating them.